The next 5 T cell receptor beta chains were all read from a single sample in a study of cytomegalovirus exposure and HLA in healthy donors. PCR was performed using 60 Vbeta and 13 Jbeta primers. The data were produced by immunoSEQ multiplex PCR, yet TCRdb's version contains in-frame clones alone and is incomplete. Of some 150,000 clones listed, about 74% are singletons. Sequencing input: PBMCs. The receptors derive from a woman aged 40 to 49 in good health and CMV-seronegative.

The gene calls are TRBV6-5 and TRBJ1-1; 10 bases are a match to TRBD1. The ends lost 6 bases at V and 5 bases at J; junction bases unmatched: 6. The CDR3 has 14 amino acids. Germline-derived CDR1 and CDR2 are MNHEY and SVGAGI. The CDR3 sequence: CASRPTGGLTEAFF. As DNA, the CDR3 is TGTGCCAGCAGGCCGACAGGGGGCCTGACTGAAGCTTTCTTT.

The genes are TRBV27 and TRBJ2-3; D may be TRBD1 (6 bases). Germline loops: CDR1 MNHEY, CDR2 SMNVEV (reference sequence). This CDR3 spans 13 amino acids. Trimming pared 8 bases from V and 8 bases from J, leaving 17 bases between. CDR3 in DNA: TGTGCCAGCCACGATACAGGGCTATTTACGCAGTATTTT. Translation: CASHDTGLFTQYF.

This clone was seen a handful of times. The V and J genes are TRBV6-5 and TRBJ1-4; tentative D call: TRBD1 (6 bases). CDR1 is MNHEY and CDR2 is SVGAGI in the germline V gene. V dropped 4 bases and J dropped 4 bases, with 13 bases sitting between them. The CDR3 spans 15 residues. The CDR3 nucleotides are TGTGCCAGCAGTTTAGCAGGGGATCGTAATGAAAAACTGTTTTTT. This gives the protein CASSLAGDRNEKLFF.

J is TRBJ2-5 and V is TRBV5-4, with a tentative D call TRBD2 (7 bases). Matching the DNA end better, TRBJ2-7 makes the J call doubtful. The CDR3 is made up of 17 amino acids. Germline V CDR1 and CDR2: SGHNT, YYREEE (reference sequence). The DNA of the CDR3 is TGTGCCAGCAGCTTGGCGGGGGGCCGAACTCTCTCCTACGAGCAGTACTTC. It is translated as CASSLAGGRTLSYEQYF.

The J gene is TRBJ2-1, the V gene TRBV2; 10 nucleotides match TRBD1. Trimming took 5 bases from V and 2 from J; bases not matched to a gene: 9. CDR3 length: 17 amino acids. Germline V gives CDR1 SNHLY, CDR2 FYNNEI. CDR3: CASSLPRGQGAYNEQFF. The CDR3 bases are TGTGCCAGCAGTCTACCTCGAGGACAGGGGGCCTACAATGAGCAGTTCTTC.